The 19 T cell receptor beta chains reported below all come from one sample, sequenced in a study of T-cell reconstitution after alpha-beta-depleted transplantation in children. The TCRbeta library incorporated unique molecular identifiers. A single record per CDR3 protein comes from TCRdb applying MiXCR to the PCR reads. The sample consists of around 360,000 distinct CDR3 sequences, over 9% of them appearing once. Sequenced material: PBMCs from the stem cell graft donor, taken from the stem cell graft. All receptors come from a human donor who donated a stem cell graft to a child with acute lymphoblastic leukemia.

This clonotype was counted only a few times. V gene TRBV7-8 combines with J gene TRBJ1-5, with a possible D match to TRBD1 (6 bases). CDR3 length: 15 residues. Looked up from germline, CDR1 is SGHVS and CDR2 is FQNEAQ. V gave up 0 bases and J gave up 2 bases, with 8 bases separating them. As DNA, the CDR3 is TGTGCCAGCAGCTTAGCGGCAGGGGGCAATCAGCCCCAGCATTTT. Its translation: CASSLAAGGNQPQHF.

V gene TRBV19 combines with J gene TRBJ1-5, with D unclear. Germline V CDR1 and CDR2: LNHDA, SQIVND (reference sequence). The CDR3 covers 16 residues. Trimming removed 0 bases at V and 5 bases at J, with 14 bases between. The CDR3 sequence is CASSIDDGRIDQPQHF. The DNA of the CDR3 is TGTGCCAGTAGTATAGATGACGGCCGGATCGATCAGCCCCAGCATTTT.

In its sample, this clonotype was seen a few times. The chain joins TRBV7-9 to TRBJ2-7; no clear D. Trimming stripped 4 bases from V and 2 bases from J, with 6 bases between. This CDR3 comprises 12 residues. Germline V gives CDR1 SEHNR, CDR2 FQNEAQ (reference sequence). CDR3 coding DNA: TGTGCCAGCAGCTCCAAAACCTACGAGCAGTACTTC. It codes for CASSSKTYEQYF.

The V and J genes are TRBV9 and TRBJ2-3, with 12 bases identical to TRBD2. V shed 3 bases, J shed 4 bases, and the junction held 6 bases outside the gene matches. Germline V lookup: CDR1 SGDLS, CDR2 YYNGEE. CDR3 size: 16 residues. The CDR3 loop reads CASSAASGRDSDTQYF. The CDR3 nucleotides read TGTGCCAGCAGCGCGGCTAGCGGGAGGGATTCAGATACGCAGTATTTT.

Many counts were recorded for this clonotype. The CDR3 is CASSPIAGELFF. CDR3 sequence (DNA): TGCGCCAGCAGCCCAATCGCCGGGGAGCTGTTTTTT. This sequence joins TRBV4-3 and TRBJ2-2; D remains ambiguous. Trimming pared 4 bases from V and 6 bases from J, leaving 6 bases between. Germline lookup yields CDR1 LGHNA and CDR2 YSLEER. The CDR3 runs 12 residues.

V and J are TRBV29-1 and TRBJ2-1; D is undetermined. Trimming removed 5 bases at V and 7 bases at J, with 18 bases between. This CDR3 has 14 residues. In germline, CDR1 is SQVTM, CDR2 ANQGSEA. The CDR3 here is CSVMPWDRENEQFF. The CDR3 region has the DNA TGCAGCGTTATGCCGTGGGATCGAGAAAATGAGCAGTTCTTC.

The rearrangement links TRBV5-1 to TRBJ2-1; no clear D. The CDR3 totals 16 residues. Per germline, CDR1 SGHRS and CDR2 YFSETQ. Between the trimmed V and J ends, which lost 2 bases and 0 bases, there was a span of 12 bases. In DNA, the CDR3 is TGCGCCAGCAGCTTTCGAGAGCTAAGCTCCTACAATGAGCAGTTCTTC. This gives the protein CASSFRELSSYNEQFF.

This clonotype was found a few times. The CDR3 DNA reads as TGTGCCAGCTCACCACCGAGGGTGAGCGCCGGGACAGATCCTGGGAACACTGAAGCTTTCTTT. As protein: CASSPPRVSAGTDPGNTEAFF. This sequence joins TRBV18 and TRBJ1-1; 7 bases are shared with TRBD1. CDR3 length: 21 amino acids. Germline V gene sequence: CDR1 KGHSH, CDR2 LQKENI. The V gene end was trimmed by 0 bases and the J gene end by 1 base; junction bases not matched to a gene: 20.

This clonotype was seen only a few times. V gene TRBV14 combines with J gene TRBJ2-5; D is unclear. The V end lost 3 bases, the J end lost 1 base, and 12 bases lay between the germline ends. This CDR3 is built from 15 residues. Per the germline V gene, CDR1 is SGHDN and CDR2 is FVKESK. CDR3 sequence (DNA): TGTGCCAGCAGCCAGTTTGGGCCTTCCCAAGAGACCCAGTACTTC. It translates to CASSQFGPSQETQYF.

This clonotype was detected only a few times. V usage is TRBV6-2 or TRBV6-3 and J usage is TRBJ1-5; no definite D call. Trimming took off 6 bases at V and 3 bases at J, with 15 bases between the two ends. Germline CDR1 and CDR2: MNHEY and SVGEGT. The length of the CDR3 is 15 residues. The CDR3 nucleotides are TGTGCCAGCAGCCCCCTCCGGCAGACCAATCAGCCCCAGCATTTT. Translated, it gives CASSPLRQTNQPQHF.

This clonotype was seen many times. CDR3 in DNA: TGCAGTGCTAGAGGGACAGGGGACACTGAAGCTTTCTTT. It codes for CSARGTGDTEAFF. This chain uses TRBV20-1 with TRBJ1-1; 9 bases are a match to TRBD1. V was pared by 1 base and J by 3 bases, with 0 bases of the junction left unmatched. The CDR3 covers 13 residues. Germline CDR1 DFQATT, CDR2 SNEGSKA (reference sequence).

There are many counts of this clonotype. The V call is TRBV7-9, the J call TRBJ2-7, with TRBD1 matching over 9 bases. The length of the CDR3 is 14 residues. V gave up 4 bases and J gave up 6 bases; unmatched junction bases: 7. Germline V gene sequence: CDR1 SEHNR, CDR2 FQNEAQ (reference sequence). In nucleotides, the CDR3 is TGTGCCAGCAGCTCGACCGGGACAGGGATCGAGCAGTACTTC. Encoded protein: CASSSTGTGIEQYF.

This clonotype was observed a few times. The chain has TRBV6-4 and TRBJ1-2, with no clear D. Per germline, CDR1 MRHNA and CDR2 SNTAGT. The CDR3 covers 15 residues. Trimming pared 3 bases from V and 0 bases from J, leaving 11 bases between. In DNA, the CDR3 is TGTGCCAGCAGTGAGACGGGCTTTGCTAACTATGGCTACACCTTC. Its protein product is CASSETGFANYGYTF.

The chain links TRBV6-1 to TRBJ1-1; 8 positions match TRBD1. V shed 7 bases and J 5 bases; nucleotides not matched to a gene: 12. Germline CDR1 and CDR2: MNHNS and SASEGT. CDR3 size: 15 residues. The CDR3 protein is CASILQGEGGTEAFF. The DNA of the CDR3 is TGTGCCAGCATCTTACAGGGGGAGGGAGGTACTGAAGCTTTCTTT.

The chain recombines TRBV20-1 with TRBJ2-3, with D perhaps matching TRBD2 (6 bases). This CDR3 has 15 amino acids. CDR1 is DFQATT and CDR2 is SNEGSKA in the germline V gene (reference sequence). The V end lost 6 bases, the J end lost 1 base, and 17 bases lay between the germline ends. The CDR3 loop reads CSAPQGGTGTDTQYF. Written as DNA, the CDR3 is TGCAGTGCCCCCCAGGGCGGGACGGGCACAGATACGCAGTATTTT.

The CDR3 region is CASSLGGGGEGTQYF. CDR3 nucleotides: TGTGCCAGCAGCTTAGGCGGGGGGGGTGAAGGGACCCAGTACTTC. The chain combines TRBV7-3 with TRBJ2-5; 9 bases align to TRBD2. Germline-derived CDR1 and CDR2 are SGHTA and FQGTGA. V was pared by 2 bases and J by 7 bases, with 8 bases of the junction left unmatched. The CDR3 is 15 residues long.

CDR3 in DNA: TGCAGTCCAGTCAGGGCAGGGGAAGAGACCCAGTACTTC. It yields the protein CSPVRAGEETQYF. J is TRBJ2-5 and V is TRBV29-1, with D possibly TRBD1 on 6 matching bases. CDR3 length: 13 residues. In germline, CDR1 is SQVTM, CDR2 ANQGSEA.

CDR3 in amino acids: CASTPSGRFLTGELFF. The CDR3 DNA reads as TGTGCCAGCACCCCGAGCGGGAGGTTCCTTACCGGGGAGCTGTTTTTT. This chain connects TRBV12-3 or TRBV12-4 to TRBJ2-2, with 9 bases matching TRBD2. CDR3 length: 16 amino acids. V was clipped by 7 bases and J by 5 bases; unmatched bases: 11.

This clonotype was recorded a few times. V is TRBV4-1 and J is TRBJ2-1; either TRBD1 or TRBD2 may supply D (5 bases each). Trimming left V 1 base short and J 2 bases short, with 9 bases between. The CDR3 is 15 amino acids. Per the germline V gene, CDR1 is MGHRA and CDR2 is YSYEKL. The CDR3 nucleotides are TGCGCCAGCAGCCAAGCGAGGGGAGCCTACAATGAGCAGTTCTTC. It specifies CASSQARGAYNEQFF.